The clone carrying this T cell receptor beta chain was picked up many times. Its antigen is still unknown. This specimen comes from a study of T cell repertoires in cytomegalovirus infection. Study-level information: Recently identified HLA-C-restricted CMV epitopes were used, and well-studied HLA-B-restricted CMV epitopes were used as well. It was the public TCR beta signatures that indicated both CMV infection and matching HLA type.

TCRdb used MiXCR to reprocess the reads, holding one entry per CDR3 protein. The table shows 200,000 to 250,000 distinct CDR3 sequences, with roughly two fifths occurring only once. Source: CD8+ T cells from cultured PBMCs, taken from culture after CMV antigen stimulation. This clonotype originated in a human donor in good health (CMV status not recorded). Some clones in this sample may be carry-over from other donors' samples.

The DNA of the CDR3 is TGTGCCAGCAGCTTACTAGCGGGGGGCCTTCTTAGCACAGATACGCAGTATTTT. This sequence encodes CASSLLAGGLLSTDTQYF. The chain links TRBV7-3 to TRBJ2-3; 11 bases align to TRBD2. With V trimmed by 2 bases and J by 0 bases, 7 bases remained unmatched. Germline assignment: CDR1 SGHTA and CDR2 FQGTGA. The CDR3 contains 18 residues.